These T cell receptor beta chains were read from a single sample in a study of T cell changes during pregnancy in multiple sclerosis. The table came from immunoSEQ multiplex PCR; TCRdb's copy has only in-frame clones and leaves some out. This table holds 40,000 or so clones, about 89% found once. Sample: CD4+ T cells from peripheral blood mononuclear cells, taken in the third trimester of pregnancy. These receptors were taken from a female donor in good health, enrolled as a control in a pregnancy study. CDR3s include the opening cysteine and the closing phenylalanine or tryptophan. D genes are given only for firm matches. Where a row states a size, it is once, few, many or the class of an expanded clone; other rows omit it.

abundance: -
d_gene: -
j_gene: TRBJ1-2
v_gene: TRBV6-1
CDR3aa: CASRQEYGYTF
CDR3nt: TGTGCCAGCAGACAGGAGTATGGCTACACCTTC

abundance: -
d_gene: -
j_gene: TRBJ2-3
v_gene: TRBV29-1
CDR3aa: CSVRLDTQYF
CDR3nt: TGCAGCGTTCGTTTGGATACGCAGTATTTT

abundance: -
d_gene: -
j_gene: TRBJ2-7
v_gene: TRBV7-2
CDR3aa: CASSSPRDSHYEQYF
CDR3nt: TGTGCCAGCAGCTCCCCGCGGGACAGCCACTACGAGCAGTACTTC

abundance: -
d_gene: -
j_gene: TRBJ1-2
v_gene: TRBV28
CDR3aa: CASRTQVSNYGYTF
CDR3nt: TGTGCCAGCAGAACACAGGTATCTAACTATGGCTACACCTTC

abundance: few
d_gene: -
j_gene: TRBJ1-5
v_gene: TRBV10-3
CDR3aa: CATNRAPENQPQHF
CDR3nt: TGTGCCACGAACAGGGCCCCAGAAAATCAGCCCCAGCATTTT

abundance: -
d_gene: TRBD1
j_gene: TRBJ2-6
v_gene: TRBV28
CDR3aa: CATLGDRGRTGANVLTF
CDR3nt: TGTGCCACTCTAGGAGACAGGGGGCGGACCGGGGCCAACGTCCTGACTTTC

abundance: -
d_gene: -
j_gene: TRBJ2-7
v_gene: TRBV18
CDR3aa: CASSPPSVLEQYF
CDR3nt: TGTGCCAGCTCACCACCGAGCGTGCTCGAGCAGTACTTC

abundance: once
d_gene: -
j_gene: TRBJ2-7
v_gene: TRBV6-1
CDR3aa: CASRSLVYEQYF
CDR3nt: TGTGCCAGCCGCTCACTGGTCTACGAGCAGTACTTC

abundance: -
d_gene: -
j_gene: TRBJ2-2
v_gene: TRBV5-1
CDR3aa: CASRSRETRDTGELFF
CDR3nt: TGCGCCAGCCGAAGTCGGGAGACTAGGGACACCGGGGAGCTGTTTTTT

abundance: -
d_gene: -
j_gene: TRBJ2-1
v_gene: TRBV2
CDR3aa: CASSGIDREQFF
CDR3nt: TGTGCCAGCAGTGGTATAGATCGAGAGCAGTTCTTC

abundance: -
d_gene: TRBD2
j_gene: TRBJ2-3
v_gene: TRBV5-4
CDR3aa: CASSPGTSKSTDTQYF
CDR3nt: TGTGCCAGCAGCCCCGGGACTAGCAAAAGCACAGATACGCAGTATTTT

abundance: -
d_gene: -
j_gene: TRBJ2-3
v_gene: TRBV6-6
CDR3aa: CASSYRAAISTDTQYF
CDR3nt: TGTGCCAGCAGTTACCGCGCGGCCATTAGCACAGATACGCAGTATTTT

abundance: few
d_gene: -
j_gene: TRBJ1-2
v_gene: TRBV18
CDR3aa: CASSPGLFGLRDYGYTF
CDR3nt: TGTGCCAGCTCACCGGGCCTTTTCGGCTTACGGGATTATGGCTACACCTTC

abundance: few
d_gene: TRBD1
j_gene: TRBJ1-2
v_gene: TRBV30
CDR3aa: CAWSGDRNNYGYTF
CDR3nt: TGTGCCTGGAGTGGGGACAGGAATAACTATGGCTACACCTTC

abundance: -
d_gene: -
j_gene: TRBJ1-2
v_gene: TRBV30
CDR3aa: CAWGFRVLGYGYTF
CDR3nt: TGTGCCTGGGGCTTCAGGGTCCTTGGCTATGGCTACACCTTC

abundance: -
d_gene: -
j_gene: TRBJ1-5
v_gene: TRBV10-3
CDR3aa: CAISDSGPTNQPQHF
CDR3nt: TGTGCCATCAGTGATTCAGGGCCGACCAATCAGCCCCAGCATTTT

abundance: once
d_gene: -
j_gene: TRBJ1-3
v_gene: TRBV5-1
CDR3aa: CASSLAGAGNTIYF
CDR3nt: TGCGCCAGCAGCTTGGCAGGGGCTGGAAACACCATATATTTT

abundance: once
d_gene: TRBD2
j_gene: TRBJ2-3
v_gene: TRBV19
CDR3aa: CASSDRLAGRDTQYF
CDR3nt: TGTGCCAGTAGTGATCGACTAGCGGGTCGAGATACGCAGTATTTT

abundance: -
d_gene: -
j_gene: TRBJ2-7
v_gene: TRBV9
CDR3aa: CASSAGAFLPTSEQYF
CDR3nt: TGTGCCAGCAGCGCAGGGGCCTTCCTTCCCACCAGCGAGCAGTACTTC

abundance: -
d_gene: TRBD1
j_gene: TRBJ1-3
v_gene: TRBV5-3
CDR3aa: CARSSTGAGSGNTIYF
CDR3nt: TGTGCCAGAAGCTCCACAGGGGCCGGCTCAGGAAACACCATATATTTT

abundance: -
d_gene: TRBD1
j_gene: TRBJ2-5
v_gene: TRBV6-5
CDR3aa: CASSYSGQGGETQYF
CDR3nt: TGTGCCAGCAGTTACTCGGGACAGGGAGGGGAGACCCAGTACTTC

abundance: once
d_gene: TRBD1
j_gene: TRBJ1-3
v_gene: TRBV6-4
CDR3aa: CASSEARGPGNTIYF
CDR3nt: TGTGCCAGCAGTGAGGCCAGGGGGCCTGGAAACACCATATATTTT